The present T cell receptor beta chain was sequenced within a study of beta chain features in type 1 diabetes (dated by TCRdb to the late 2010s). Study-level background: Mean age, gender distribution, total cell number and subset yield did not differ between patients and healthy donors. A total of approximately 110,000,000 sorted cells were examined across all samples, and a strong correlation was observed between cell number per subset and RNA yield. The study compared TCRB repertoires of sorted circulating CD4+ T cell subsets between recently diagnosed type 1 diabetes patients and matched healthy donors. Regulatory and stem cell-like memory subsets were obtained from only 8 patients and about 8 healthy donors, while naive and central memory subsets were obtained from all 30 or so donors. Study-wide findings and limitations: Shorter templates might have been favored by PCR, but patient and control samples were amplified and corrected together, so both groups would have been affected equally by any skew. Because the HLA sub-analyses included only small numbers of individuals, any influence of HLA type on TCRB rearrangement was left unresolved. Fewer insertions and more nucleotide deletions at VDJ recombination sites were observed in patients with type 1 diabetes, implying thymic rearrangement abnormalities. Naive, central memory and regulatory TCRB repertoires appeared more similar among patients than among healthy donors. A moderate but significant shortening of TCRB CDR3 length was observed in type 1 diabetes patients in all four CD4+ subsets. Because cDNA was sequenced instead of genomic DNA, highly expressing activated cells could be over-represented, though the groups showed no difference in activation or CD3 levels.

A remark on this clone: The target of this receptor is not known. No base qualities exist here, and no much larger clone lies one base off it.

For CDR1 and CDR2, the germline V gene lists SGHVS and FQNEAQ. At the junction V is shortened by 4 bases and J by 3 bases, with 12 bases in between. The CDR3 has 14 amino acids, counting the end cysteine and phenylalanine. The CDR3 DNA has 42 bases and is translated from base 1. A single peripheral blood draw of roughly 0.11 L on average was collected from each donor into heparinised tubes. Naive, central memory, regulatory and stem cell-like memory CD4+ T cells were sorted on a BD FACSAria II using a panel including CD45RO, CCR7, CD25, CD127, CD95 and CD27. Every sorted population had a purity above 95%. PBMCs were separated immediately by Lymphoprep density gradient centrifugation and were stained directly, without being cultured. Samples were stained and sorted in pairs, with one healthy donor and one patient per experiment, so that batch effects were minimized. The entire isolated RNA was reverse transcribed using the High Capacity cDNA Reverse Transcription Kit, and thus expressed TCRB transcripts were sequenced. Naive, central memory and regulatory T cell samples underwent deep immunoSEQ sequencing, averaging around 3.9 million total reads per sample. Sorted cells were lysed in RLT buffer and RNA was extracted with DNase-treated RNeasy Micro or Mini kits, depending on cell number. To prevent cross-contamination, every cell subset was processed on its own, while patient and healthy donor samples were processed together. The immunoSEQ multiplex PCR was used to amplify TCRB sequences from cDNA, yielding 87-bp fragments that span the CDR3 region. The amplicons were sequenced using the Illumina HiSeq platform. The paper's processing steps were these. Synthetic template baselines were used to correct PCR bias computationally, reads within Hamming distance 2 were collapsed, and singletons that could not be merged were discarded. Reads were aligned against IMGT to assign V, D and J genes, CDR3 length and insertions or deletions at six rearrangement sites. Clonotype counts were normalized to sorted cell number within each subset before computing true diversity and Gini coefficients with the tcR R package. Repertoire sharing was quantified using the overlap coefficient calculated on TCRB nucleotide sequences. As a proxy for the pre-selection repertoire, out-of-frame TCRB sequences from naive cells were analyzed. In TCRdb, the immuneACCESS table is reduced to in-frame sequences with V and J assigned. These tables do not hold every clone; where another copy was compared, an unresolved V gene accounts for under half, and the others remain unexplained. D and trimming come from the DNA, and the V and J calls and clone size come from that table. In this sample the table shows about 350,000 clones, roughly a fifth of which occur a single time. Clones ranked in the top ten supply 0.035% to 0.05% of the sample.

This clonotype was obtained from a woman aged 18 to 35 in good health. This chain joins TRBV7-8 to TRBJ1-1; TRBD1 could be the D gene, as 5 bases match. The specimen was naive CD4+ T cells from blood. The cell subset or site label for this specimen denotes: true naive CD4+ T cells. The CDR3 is CASSSSGIHTEAFF. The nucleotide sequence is TGTGCCAGCAGCTCTTCAGGGATCCACACTGAAGCTTTCTTT. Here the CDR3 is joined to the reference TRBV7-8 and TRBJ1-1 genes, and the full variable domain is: GAGVSQSPRYKVAKRGQDVALRCDPISGHVSLFWYQQALGQGPEFLTYFQNEAQLDKSGLPSDRFFAERPEGSVSTLKIQRTQQEDSAVYLCASSSSGIHTEAFFGQGTRLTVV.